A single sample is the source of the 6 T cell receptor beta chains below, sequenced in a study of T-cell memory formation after mild COVID-19. MiXCR, applied by TCRdb to the 5' RACE reads, yields one record per CDR3 protein. The sample includes hundreds of thousands of distinct CDR3 sequences, roughly 17% of them seen just once. Sequenced sample: PBMCs or a T cell subset sorted from them (not recorded which). All receptors derive from an adult woman who had mild COVID-19 (a few samples of this study predate the infection). Cell type and time point are not known.

The CDR3 protein is CASSKQGANGYTF. CDR3 DNA: TGTGCCAGCAGCAAACAGGGGGCGAATGGCTACACCTTC. This chain links TRBV12-3 or TRBV12-4 with TRBJ1-2; 9 bases agree with TRBD1. The V gene end was trimmed by 6 bases and the J gene end by 6 bases; junction bases not matched to a gene: 5. The CDR3 runs 13 residues.

This clonotype occurred a few times. The chain joins TRBV7-9 to TRBJ2-5; weak D call: TRBD2 (6 bases). The CDR3 spans 18 residues. V lost 0 bases and J 2 bases, leaving 19 bases between the germline ends. Looked up from germline, CDR1 is SEHNR and CDR2 is FQNEAQ (reference sequence). The CDR3 loop reads CASSLAPENGLPQETQYF. CDR3 DNA sequence: TGTGCCAGCAGCTTAGCCCCGGAGAATGGACTACCTCAAGAGACCCAGTACTTC.

J is TRBJ2-1 and V is TRBV20-1; no clear D gene. Trimming pared 3 bases from V and 3 bases from J, leaving 3 bases between. The CDR3 runs to 11 residues. The germline CDR1 and CDR2 sequences are DFQATT and SNEGSKA (reference sequence). The CDR3 region is CSASFYNEQFF. The CDR3 region has the DNA TGCAGTGCTAGTTTCTACAATGAGCAGTTCTTC.

This chain uses TRBV25-1 with TRBJ2-1, with 7 bases fitting TRBD1. CDR1 and CDR2 (germline): MGHDK, SYGVNS. V lost 1 base, J lost 4 bases, and 10 bases stayed unmatched. This CDR3 comprises 17 residues. The CDR3 spells CASSESHRDSRYNEQFF. Written as DNA, the CDR3 is TGTGCCAGCAGTGAATCCCACCGGGACAGCCGTTACAATGAGCAGTTCTTC.

V and J are TRBV29-1 and TRBJ2-2; 13 nucleotides agree with TRBD2. Germline-derived CDR1 and CDR2 are SQVTM and ANQGSEA. The CDR3 totals 17 residues. After removal of 8 bases from V and 11 bases from J, the junction contained 20 bases not matched to a gene. CDR3 protein: CSSQGLAGKPDLRELFF. The CDR3 bases are TGCAGCTCCCAGGGACTAGCGGGAAAACCGGACCTCCGAGAGCTGTTTTTT.

This clonotype was counted a few times. This chain connects TRBV6-5 to TRBJ1-5; 9 nucleotides match TRBD1. Germline V CDR1 and CDR2: MNHEY, SVGAGI. After removal of 2 bases from V and 7 bases from J, the junction contained 6 bases not matched to a gene. The CDR3 spans 15 residues. The CDR3 protein is CASSYPRQGEQPQHF. The CDR3 DNA sequence: TGTGCCAGCAGTTACCCACGACAGGGGGAACAGCCCCAGCATTTT.